The clone carrying this TCR beta chain occurred a few times. Its specificity is unknown. The read falls 3 residues short of the CDR3 end, and the missing part is taken from the germline J gene. Using immunoSEQ multiplex PCR, the repertoire was profiled, and TCRdb retains in-frame clones only, with some absent. In total the sample includes 15,000 to 20,000 clones, none of them seen once. The entry originates in a study of T cell clonality in common variable immunodeficiency. Germline values: CDR1 SGHTA, CDR2 FQGNSA. The CDR3 loop spans 14 amino acids. V was cut by 4 bases and J by 5 bases, with 12 bases left in between. Study-wide results and caveats: TCRbeta clonality was increased in CVID versus healthy controls. Shared TCRbeta clones were fewer between CVID subjects than controls. Links between repertoire features and CVID complications were heterogeneity-limited. The cause of increased CVID clonality remains unclear without subpopulation sequencing. In common variable immunodeficiency, TCR beta chains reportedly carried fewer deletions and N-nucleotide insertions.

Sample: peripheral blood mononuclear cells. This chain uses TRBV7-2 with TRBJ1-5; no definite D call. The clonotype comes from a human donor with common variable immunodeficiency. CDR3 sequence: CASSSPDPYQPQHF. The sequenced CDR3 bases are TGTGCCAGCAGCTCACCAGATCCTTATCAGCCC.